The sequence of this T cell receptor (beta chain) was determined in a study of blood T cells in healthy people across ages. Study findings and constraints: Unsorted PBMCs ruled out conclusive naive versus antigen-experienced comparison. A roughly linear fall in TCR beta diversity per million T cells was seen with increasing age. The donors' CMV status was not determined, possibly confounding changes in expanded clonotypes.

V lost 3 bases to trimming and J lost 5 bases; unmatched junction nucleotides: 7. Germline-derived CDR1 and CDR2 are ENHRY and SYGVKD. The CDR3 covers 15 residues. Together with a sample-barcoded 5' primer, a J-beta primer mix was included in a second PCR lasting about 6 to 12 cycles. MiXCR, applied by TCRdb to the 5' RACE reads, yields one record per CDR3 protein. The repertoire has more than 1.4 million distinct CDR3 sequences, around 42% of them found once; the top ten carry 7.9%. Donors were healthy Caucasian individuals from Russia aged about 6 to 90. For this clonotype: The antigen remains undetermined.

The receptor's source is a woman between 18 and 29 years old in good health. The sample comprised blood. The chain joins TRBV10-3 to TRBJ2-1, with 7 bases lining up with TRBD2. The CDR3 reads CAISDQGGGNNEQFF. The DNA for the CDR3 is TGTGCCATCAGTGATCAGGGCGGGGGAAACAATGAGCAGTTCTTC.